The T cell receptor (beta chain) described here comes from a study of cytomegalovirus exposure and HLA in healthy donors. At the level of the study: When 350 to 500 donors were genotyped, about 81% of them were found to fall in the Caucasian-associated ancestry cluster.

Concerning this clone: Its antigen is undetermined.

Findings of the study overall: TCR beta V- and J-gene trimming, according to a later analysis, was linked to a missense DCLRE1C variant.

It was with 60 Vbeta and 13 Jbeta primers that the PCR ran. The authors' processing: Counted up in a later analysis, unique TCR beta chains came to about 80 million, with about 9.9 million shared. Sequencing was performed with immunoSEQ multiplex PCR; in TCRdb, only in-frame clones are kept and a portion is missing. V and J calls and clone size follow that table, whereas D and trimming were derived from the DNA. The profile shows approximately 120,000 clones, about 79% of them singletons. The CDR3 totals 20 residues. Germline V gene sequence: CDR1 MNHEY, CDR2 SMNVEV (reference sequence). V lost 4 bases, J lost 0 bases, and 28 bases lay in between.

The sample comprised PBMCs. The rearrangement uses TRBV27 and TRBJ2-7; weak D call: TRBD1 (6 bases). The receptor was derived from a woman in her forties or fifties in good health and CMV-seronegative. In DNA, the CDR3 is TGTGCCAGCAGTTCAATGACAGGCCCCAATTTCGGAGCTAGCTCCTACGAGCAGTACTTC. Its translation: CASSSMTGPNFGASSYEQYF.